This TCR beta chain was recovered during a study of cytomegalovirus exposure and HLA in healthy donors. Findings and caveats of the study: HLA alleles showed associations with 16,951 TCR beta sequences in a later analysis, at a 0.05 false discovery rate. In presence/absence analyses, roughly uniform sequencing depth across donors was assumed.

Although they were nominally healthy when sampled, donors likely had unrecorded immune exposures. This CDR3 region has 11 residues. Germline lookup yields CDR1 DFQATT and CDR2 SNEGSKA (reference sequence). The V end lost 0 bases, the J end lost 4 bases, and 4 bases lay between the germline ends. Concerning this clone: The antigen is unknown. The same CDR3 can be traced to other DNA sequences in this sample.

Both 60 Vbeta primers and 13 Jbeta primers went into the PCR. Produced via immunoSEQ multiplex PCR; TCRdb's table is partial and in-frame only. The sample consists of about 190,000 clones, around 86% of them appearing once. Sequenced input: PBMCs. The V gene is TRBV20-1, the J gene TRBJ2-7, with unresolved D. This sequence was found in a woman aged 18-29 years in good health and CMV-seronegative. The CDR3 region has the DNA TGCAGTGCTAGAGACTCTTACGAGCAGTACTTC. This gives the protein CSARDSYEQYF.